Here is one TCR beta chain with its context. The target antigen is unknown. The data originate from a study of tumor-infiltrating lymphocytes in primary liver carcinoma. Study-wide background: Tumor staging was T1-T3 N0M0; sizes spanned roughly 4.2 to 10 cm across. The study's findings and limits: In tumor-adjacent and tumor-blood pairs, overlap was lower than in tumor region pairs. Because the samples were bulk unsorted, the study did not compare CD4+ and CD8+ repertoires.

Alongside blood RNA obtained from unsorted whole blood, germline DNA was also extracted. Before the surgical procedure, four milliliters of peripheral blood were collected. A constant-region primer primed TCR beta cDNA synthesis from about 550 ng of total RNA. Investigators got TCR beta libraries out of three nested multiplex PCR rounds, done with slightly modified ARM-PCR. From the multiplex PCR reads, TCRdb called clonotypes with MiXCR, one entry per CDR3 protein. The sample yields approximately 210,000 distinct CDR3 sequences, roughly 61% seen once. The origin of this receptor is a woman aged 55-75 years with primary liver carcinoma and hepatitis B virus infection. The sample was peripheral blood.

CDR3 bases: TGTGCCAGCGGGAAGCTAGTGAAAGAGACCCAGTACTTC. This gives the protein CASGKLVKETQYF. The chain combines TRBV12-3 or TRBV12-4 with TRBJ2-5; D not certain. Trimming pared 8 bases from V and 3 bases from J, leaving 13 bases between. The CDR3 sequence is 13 residues long.